This TCR beta chain was identified during a study of T cells in Graves' hyperthyroidism and ophthalmopathy. Trimming removed 6 bases from V and 1 base from J; junction bases left unmatched: 5. This CDR3 spans 16 amino acids. Germline V gives CDR1 DFQATT, CDR2 SNEGSKA (reference sequence). General study points: The blood repertoire included most of the expanded thyroid clonotypes above 0.001.

This clonotype was counted between two and nine times. Its cognate antigen is unknown. Amplification targeted TCR beta CDR3 regions from RNA transcripts. In the first-round RT-PCR of the TCR CDR3, the HTBI primer set was used. One entry per CDR3 protein results from TCRdb running MiXCR on the multiplex PCR reads. The sample carries under 350,000 distinct CDR3 sequences, roughly an eighth recorded once. The genes are TRBV20-1 and TRBJ2-2, with 13 bases aligning to TRBD2. The clonotype comes from a woman aged 35 to 49 with Graves' ophthalmopathy. Material: blood. The CDR3, as DNA: TGCAGTGCGCCGACTAGCGGGAGGCAGAACACCGGGGAGCTGTTTTTT. It specifies CSAPTSGRQNTGELFF.